The 20 T cell receptor beta chains below come from one sample, sequenced in a study of low-dose radiotherapy and immunotherapy resistance in tumors. Amplification, which lasted around 22 PCR cycles, used a constant-region primer and V-primer adapter to amplify TCRs. Via MiXCR, TCRdb re-called the reads, giving one row per CDR3 protein. Of some 53,000 distinct CDR3 sequences listed, approximately 33% were seen once; the top ten hold 8.2%. The time point here: after trial treatment. Treatment of the sample: LDRT plus nivolumab, ipilimumab, low-dose cyclophosphamide and aspirin (RACIN trial). The specimen comprised PBMCs, sampled after low-dose radiotherapy plus immunotherapy. The receptors come from a male donor with rectosigmoid adenocarcinoma.

The chain employs TRBV27 and TRBJ2-7, with 7 bases identical to TRBD1. The V gene end was trimmed by 3 bases and the J gene end by 4 bases; junction bases not matched to a gene: 9. This CDR3 is 15 amino acids long. Germline CDR1 MNHEY, CDR2 SMNVEV (reference sequence). The CDR3 DNA follows: TGTGCCAGCAGTTTCAAGGGGGCGCGAACTTACGAGCAGTACTTC. Encoded protein: CASSFKGARTYEQYF.

This clonotype was observed many times. The chain carries TRBV2 and TRBJ2-1; 8 bases map to TRBD2. CDR1 is SNHLY, CDR2 FYNNEI, per germline. V was pared by 5 bases and J by 8 bases, with 11 bases of the junction left unmatched. The CDR3 spans 15 residues. The CDR3 loop reads CASSKQLLAADEQFF. The CDR3 bases are TGTGCCAGCAGTAAACAGTTACTAGCGGCTGATGAGCAGTTCTTC.

V and J are TRBV9 and TRBJ2-7, with 8 nucleotides matching TRBD2. CDR1 and CDR2 (germline): SGDLS, YYNGEE. The V segment lost 3 bases and the J segment 1 base; nucleotides outside the gene matches: 3. The CDR3 extends over 14 amino acids. The CDR3 region has the DNA TGTGCCAGCAGCGAGTCTAGCGGGTCCTACGAGCAGTACTTC. Amino acids: CASSESSGSYEQYF. Variable domain in full (rest from reference TRBV9 and TRBJ2-7): DSGVTQTPKHLITATGQRVTLRCSPRSGDLSVYWYQQSLDQGLQFLIQYYNGEERAKGNILERFSAQQFPDLHSELNLSSLELGDSALYFCASSESSGSYEQYFGPGTRLTVT.

This clonotype was seen at least ten times. The rearrangement joins TRBV4-3 to TRBJ2-3; TRBD1 is a possible D gene (5 bases). Trimming cost V 1 base and J 2 bases, with 10 bases left between them. The CDR3 contains 15 residues. Germline-derived CDR1 and CDR2 are LGHNA and YSLEER. CDR3 sequence: CASSQGQGYTDTQYF. For the CDR3, the DNA is TGCGCCAGCAGCCAAGGGCAGGGCTACACAGATACGCAGTATTTT.

The chain employs TRBV11-2 and TRBJ1-5; 8 positions match TRBD1. Losses at the gene ends were 4 bases for V and 2 bases for J; bases not matched to a gene: 7. The CDR3 is 16 amino acids. Germline V CDR1 and CDR2: SGHAT, FQNNGV. Here the CDR3 reads CASSSKPGGGNQPQHF. The CDR3 DNA is TGTGCCAGCAGCTCCAAACCAGGGGGCGGCAATCAGCCCCAGCATTTT.

The count of this clonotype is one. The chain links TRBV5-6 to TRBJ2-1; the D is unclear. Germline V gene sequence: CDR1 SGHDT, CDR2 YYEEEE. V shed 4 bases and J shed 0 bases, with 20 bases lying between them. The CDR3 consists of 18 residues. CDR3: CASSPLVTPKSSYNEQFF. As DNA, the CDR3 is TGTGCCAGCAGCCCCTTGGTTACCCCAAAGAGCTCCTACAATGAGCAGTTCTTC.

Many counts were recorded for this clonotype. This sequence joins TRBV12-3 or TRBV12-4 and TRBJ2-1; D may be TRBD1 (6 bases). There are 16 residues in the CDR3. The germline V and J ends were trimmed by 3 bases and 0 bases, with 12 bases remaining between them. CDR3: CASSFGGGSSYNEQFF. As DNA, the CDR3 is TGTGCCAGCAGTTTTGGGGGCGGAAGCTCCTACAATGAGCAGTTCTTC.

There are many counts of this clonotype. The rearrangement uses TRBV2 and TRBJ2-1; D gene unclear. Germline V lookup: CDR1 SNHLY, CDR2 FYNNEI. The CDR3 extends over 11 amino acids. With 7 bases removed from V and 6 bases from J, the gap between germline ends came to 7 bases. For the CDR3, the DNA is TGTGCCAGCACCCGTTTCAATGAGCAGTTCTTC. Amino acid sequence: CASTRFNEQFF. Variable domain in full (rest from reference TRBV2 and TRBJ2-1): EPEVTQTPSHQVTQMGQEVILRCVPISNHLYFYWYRQILGQKVEFLVSFYNNEISEKSEIFDDQFSVERPDGSNFTLKIRSTKLEDSAMYFCASTRFNEQFFGPGTRLTVL.

The chain has TRBV28 and TRBJ2-7; D possibly uses TRBD1 or TRBD2 (6 bases each). The CDR3 is made up of 13 amino acids. CDR1 is MDHEN, CDR2 SYDVKM, per germline. V was cut by 6 bases and J by 5 bases, with 14 bases left in between. In DNA form, the CDR3 reads TGTGCCAGCAGCCTGGAGGGGGGACACGAGCAGTACTTC. Translation: CASSLEGGHEQYF. The whole variable domain, filled in from reference TRBV28 and TRBJ2-7, reads DVKVTQSSRYLVKRTGEKVFLECVQDMDHENMFWYRQDPGLGLRLIYFSYDVKMKEKGDIPEGYSVSREKKERFSLILESASTNQTSMYLCASSLEGGHEQYFGPGTRLTVT.

This clonotype was observed many times. This rearrangement joins TRBV30 to TRBJ2-7, with 7 nucleotides matching TRBD1. Trimming removed 6 bases from V and 3 bases from J; junction bases left unmatched: 11. Germline V gives CDR1 GTSNPN, CDR2 SVGIG (reference sequence). The CDR3 sequence is 14 residues long. CDR3 bases: TGTGCCTGCCTCCGGGACAGCGATTACTACGAGCAGTACTTC. This translates into CACLRDSDYYEQYF.

The gene calls are TRBV18 and TRBJ1-3; tentative D call: TRBD1 (5 bases). The CDR3 sequence is 15 residues long. CDR1 and CDR2 from the germline V gene are KGHSH and LQKENI. V lost 2 bases and J lost 0, with 8 bases in between. For the CDR3, the DNA is TGTGCCAGCTCACCATTGAGGGGCTCTGGAAACACCATATATTTT. This gives the protein CASSPLRGSGNTIYF.

For the CDR3, the DNA is TGTGCCTGGAGTGCTGTGGTCCTCTACGAGCAGTACTTC. As protein: CAWSAVVLYEQYF. J is TRBJ2-7 and V is TRBV30; D remains unclear. With 1 base removed from V and 3 bases from J, the gap between germline ends came to 10 bases. Germline CDR1 reads GTSNPN; CDR2 reads SVGIG (reference sequence). The CDR3 loop spans 13 amino acids.

The chain recombines TRBV6-1 with TRBJ2-1, with TRBD2 matching over 13 bases. This CDR3 has 15 residues. Per germline, CDR1 MNHNS and CDR2 SASEGT. After removal of 6 bases from V and 4 bases from J, the junction contained 3 bases not matched to a gene. The chain's CDR3 is CASSPLAGGYNEQFF. CDR3 sequence (DNA): TGTGCCAGCAGCCCACTAGCGGGGGGGTACAATGAGCAGTTCTTC.

This clonotype was picked up many times. The rearrangement uses TRBV6-2 or TRBV6-3 and TRBJ1-5; 7 nucleotides line up with TRBD1. CDR1 is MNHEY, CDR2 SVGEGT, per germline. CDR3 length equals 17 residues. J was trimmed by 7 bases and V by 0 bases; bases with no gene match: 12. In nucleotides, the CDR3 is TGTGCCAGCAGTTACTCGAGTAAGGGGGCGAATAGGCAGCCCCAGCATTTT. This codes for CASSYSSKGANRQPQHF.

This clonotype was counted at least ten times. This chain links TRBV15 with TRBJ2-5; 8 bases agree with TRBD1. The length of the CDR3 is 15 residues. The V gene's germline CDR1 is LNHNV and CDR2 YYDKDF (reference sequence). V trimming: 3 bases; J trimming: 4 bases; junction bases outside the gene matches: 7. The CDR3 DNA reads as TGTGCCACCAGCAGGGAACAGGGGGTAGGAGAGACCCAGTACTTC. This codes for CATSREQGVGETQYF.

This clonotype was observed many times. The V gene is TRBV29-1, the J gene TRBJ2-7; D is unresolved. The V gene lost 5 bases and the J gene lost 7 bases, with 12 bases spanning the gap. The germline V gene encodes CDR1 SQVTM and CDR2 ANQGSEA. The CDR3 consists of 11 residues. The DNA for the CDR3 is TGCAGCGTTCTGAGTGGGCGTGAGCAGTACTTC. Protein: CSVLSGREQYF.

The rearrangement links TRBV2 to TRBJ1-6; D might be TRBD1 (5 bases). The CDR3 loop spans 16 amino acids. CDR1 is SNHLY, CDR2 FYNNEI, per germline. V was pared by 3 bases and J by 7 bases, with 16 bases between. The CDR3 DNA sequence: TGTGCCAGCAGTGAGACGGCTGTGGGGCGGAATTCACCCCTCCACTTT. It codes for CASSETAVGRNSPLHF.

This clonotype has ten or more counts. V gene TRBV7-2 combines with J gene TRBJ2-7, with 9 positions matching TRBD1. Germline CDR1 is SGHTA and CDR2 is FQGNSA. V lost 4 bases, J lost 3 bases, and 16 bases stayed unmatched. This CDR3 region has 18 residues. CDR3 DNA sequence: TGTGCCAGCAGCTCGCCGGGACAGGGTTTTGGAGCCCACTACGAGCAGTACTTC. Amino acid sequence: CASSSPGQGFGAHYEQYF.

This clonotype was seen many times. The CDR3 DNA reads as TGTGCCAGCAGACGCTCGGGGGGCGCTGAAGCTTTCTTT. Amino acids: CASRRSGGAEAFF. The chain joins TRBV14 to TRBJ1-1; tentative D call: TRBD1 (6 bases). Germline V gene sequence: CDR1 SGHDN, CDR2 FVKESK. Trimming removed 6 bases from V and 6 bases from J, with 14 bases in between. The CDR3 covers 13 residues.

This clonotype was detected ten times or more. The chain couples TRBV18 to TRBJ1-4; 7 bases fit TRBD1. V lost 0 bases, J lost 5 bases, and 3 bases stayed unmatched. The CDR3 extends over 15 amino acids. Looked up from germline, CDR1 is KGHSH and CDR2 is LQKENI. The chain's CDR3 is CASSPPKTGNEKLFF. The CDR3 DNA reads TGTGCCAGCTCACCACCGAAGACAGGGAATGAAAAACTGTTTTTT.